This T cell receptor (beta chain) was sequenced in a study of shared clonotypes between healthy human individuals. General study points: It was only blood that was sampled, and tissue repertoires likely differ. Enrolling few donors narrowed the genetic and exposure-history diversity that was represented.

Method: immunoSEQ multiplex PCR; TCRdb's copy keeps in-frame clones and lacks some. The sample has about 990,000 clones, 70% to 80% seen once; the top ten hold roughly 0.65%. None of the donors, who were healthy HIV-negative adults, had recently had acute infections or vaccinations. In regard to this clone: The antigen remains undetermined.

The CDR3 covers 10 residues. Germline V gives CDR1 DFQATT, CDR2 SNEGSKA (reference sequence). The material sequenced was memory CD4+ T cells from PBMCs. Stated subset: CD45RA-negative fraction. This clonotype was sampled from a man aged 18 to 30 in good health. Some clones in this sample may be carry-over from other donors' samples. J is TRBJ1-1 and V is TRBV20-1, with D maybe TRBD1 (6 bases). The DNA of the CDR3 is TGCACTTCAGGGGAGACTGAAGCTTTCTTT. Its protein product is CTSGETEAFF.